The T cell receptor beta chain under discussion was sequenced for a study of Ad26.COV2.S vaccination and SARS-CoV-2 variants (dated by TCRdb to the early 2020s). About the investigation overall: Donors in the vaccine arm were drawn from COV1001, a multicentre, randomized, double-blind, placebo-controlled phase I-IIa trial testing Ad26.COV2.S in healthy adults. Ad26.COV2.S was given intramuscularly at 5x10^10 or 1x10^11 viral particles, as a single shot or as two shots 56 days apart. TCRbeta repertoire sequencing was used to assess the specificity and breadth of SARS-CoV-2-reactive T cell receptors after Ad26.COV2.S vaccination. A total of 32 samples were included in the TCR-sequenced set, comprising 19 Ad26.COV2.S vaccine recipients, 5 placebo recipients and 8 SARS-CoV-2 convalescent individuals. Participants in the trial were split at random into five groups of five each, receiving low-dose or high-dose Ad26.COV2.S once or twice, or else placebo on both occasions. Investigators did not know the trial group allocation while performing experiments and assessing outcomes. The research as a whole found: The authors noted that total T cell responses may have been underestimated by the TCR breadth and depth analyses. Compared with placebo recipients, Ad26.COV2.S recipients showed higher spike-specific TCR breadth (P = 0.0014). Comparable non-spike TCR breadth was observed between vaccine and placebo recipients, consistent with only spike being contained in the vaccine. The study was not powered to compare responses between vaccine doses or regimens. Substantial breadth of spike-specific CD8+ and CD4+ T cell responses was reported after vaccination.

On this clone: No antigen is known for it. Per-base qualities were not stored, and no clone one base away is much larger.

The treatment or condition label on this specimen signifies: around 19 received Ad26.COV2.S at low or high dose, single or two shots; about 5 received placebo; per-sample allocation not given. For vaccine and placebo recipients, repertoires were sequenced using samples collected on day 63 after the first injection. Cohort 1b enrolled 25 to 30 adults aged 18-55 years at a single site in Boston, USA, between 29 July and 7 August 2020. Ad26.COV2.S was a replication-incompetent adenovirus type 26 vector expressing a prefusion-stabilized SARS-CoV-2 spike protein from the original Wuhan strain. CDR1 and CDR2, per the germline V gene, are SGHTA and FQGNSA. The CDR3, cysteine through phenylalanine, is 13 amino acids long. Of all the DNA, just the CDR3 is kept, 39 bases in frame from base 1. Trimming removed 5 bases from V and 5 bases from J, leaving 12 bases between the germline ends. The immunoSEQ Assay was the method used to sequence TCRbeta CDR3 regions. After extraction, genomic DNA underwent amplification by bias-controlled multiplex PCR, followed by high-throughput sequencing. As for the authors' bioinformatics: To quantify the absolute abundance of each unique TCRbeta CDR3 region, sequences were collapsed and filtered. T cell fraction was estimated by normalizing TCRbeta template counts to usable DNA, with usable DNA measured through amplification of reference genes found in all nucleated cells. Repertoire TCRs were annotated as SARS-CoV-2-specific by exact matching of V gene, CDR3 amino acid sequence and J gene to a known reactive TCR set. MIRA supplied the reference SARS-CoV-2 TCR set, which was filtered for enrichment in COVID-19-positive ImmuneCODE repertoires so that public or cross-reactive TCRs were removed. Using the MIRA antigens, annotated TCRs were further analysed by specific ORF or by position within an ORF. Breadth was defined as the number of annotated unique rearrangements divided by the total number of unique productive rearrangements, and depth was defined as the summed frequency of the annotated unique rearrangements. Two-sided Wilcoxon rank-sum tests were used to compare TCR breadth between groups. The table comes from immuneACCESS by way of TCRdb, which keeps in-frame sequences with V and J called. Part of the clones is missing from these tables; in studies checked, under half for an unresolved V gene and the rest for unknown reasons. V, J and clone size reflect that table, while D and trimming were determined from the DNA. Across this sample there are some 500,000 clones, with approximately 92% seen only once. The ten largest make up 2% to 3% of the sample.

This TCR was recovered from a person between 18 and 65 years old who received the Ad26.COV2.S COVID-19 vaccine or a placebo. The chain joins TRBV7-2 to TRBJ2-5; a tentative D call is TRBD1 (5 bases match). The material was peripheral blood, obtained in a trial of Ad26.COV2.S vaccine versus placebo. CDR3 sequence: CASSLRWGETQYF. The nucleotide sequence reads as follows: TGTGCCAGCAGCCTTCGTTGGGGCGAGACCCAGTACTTC.